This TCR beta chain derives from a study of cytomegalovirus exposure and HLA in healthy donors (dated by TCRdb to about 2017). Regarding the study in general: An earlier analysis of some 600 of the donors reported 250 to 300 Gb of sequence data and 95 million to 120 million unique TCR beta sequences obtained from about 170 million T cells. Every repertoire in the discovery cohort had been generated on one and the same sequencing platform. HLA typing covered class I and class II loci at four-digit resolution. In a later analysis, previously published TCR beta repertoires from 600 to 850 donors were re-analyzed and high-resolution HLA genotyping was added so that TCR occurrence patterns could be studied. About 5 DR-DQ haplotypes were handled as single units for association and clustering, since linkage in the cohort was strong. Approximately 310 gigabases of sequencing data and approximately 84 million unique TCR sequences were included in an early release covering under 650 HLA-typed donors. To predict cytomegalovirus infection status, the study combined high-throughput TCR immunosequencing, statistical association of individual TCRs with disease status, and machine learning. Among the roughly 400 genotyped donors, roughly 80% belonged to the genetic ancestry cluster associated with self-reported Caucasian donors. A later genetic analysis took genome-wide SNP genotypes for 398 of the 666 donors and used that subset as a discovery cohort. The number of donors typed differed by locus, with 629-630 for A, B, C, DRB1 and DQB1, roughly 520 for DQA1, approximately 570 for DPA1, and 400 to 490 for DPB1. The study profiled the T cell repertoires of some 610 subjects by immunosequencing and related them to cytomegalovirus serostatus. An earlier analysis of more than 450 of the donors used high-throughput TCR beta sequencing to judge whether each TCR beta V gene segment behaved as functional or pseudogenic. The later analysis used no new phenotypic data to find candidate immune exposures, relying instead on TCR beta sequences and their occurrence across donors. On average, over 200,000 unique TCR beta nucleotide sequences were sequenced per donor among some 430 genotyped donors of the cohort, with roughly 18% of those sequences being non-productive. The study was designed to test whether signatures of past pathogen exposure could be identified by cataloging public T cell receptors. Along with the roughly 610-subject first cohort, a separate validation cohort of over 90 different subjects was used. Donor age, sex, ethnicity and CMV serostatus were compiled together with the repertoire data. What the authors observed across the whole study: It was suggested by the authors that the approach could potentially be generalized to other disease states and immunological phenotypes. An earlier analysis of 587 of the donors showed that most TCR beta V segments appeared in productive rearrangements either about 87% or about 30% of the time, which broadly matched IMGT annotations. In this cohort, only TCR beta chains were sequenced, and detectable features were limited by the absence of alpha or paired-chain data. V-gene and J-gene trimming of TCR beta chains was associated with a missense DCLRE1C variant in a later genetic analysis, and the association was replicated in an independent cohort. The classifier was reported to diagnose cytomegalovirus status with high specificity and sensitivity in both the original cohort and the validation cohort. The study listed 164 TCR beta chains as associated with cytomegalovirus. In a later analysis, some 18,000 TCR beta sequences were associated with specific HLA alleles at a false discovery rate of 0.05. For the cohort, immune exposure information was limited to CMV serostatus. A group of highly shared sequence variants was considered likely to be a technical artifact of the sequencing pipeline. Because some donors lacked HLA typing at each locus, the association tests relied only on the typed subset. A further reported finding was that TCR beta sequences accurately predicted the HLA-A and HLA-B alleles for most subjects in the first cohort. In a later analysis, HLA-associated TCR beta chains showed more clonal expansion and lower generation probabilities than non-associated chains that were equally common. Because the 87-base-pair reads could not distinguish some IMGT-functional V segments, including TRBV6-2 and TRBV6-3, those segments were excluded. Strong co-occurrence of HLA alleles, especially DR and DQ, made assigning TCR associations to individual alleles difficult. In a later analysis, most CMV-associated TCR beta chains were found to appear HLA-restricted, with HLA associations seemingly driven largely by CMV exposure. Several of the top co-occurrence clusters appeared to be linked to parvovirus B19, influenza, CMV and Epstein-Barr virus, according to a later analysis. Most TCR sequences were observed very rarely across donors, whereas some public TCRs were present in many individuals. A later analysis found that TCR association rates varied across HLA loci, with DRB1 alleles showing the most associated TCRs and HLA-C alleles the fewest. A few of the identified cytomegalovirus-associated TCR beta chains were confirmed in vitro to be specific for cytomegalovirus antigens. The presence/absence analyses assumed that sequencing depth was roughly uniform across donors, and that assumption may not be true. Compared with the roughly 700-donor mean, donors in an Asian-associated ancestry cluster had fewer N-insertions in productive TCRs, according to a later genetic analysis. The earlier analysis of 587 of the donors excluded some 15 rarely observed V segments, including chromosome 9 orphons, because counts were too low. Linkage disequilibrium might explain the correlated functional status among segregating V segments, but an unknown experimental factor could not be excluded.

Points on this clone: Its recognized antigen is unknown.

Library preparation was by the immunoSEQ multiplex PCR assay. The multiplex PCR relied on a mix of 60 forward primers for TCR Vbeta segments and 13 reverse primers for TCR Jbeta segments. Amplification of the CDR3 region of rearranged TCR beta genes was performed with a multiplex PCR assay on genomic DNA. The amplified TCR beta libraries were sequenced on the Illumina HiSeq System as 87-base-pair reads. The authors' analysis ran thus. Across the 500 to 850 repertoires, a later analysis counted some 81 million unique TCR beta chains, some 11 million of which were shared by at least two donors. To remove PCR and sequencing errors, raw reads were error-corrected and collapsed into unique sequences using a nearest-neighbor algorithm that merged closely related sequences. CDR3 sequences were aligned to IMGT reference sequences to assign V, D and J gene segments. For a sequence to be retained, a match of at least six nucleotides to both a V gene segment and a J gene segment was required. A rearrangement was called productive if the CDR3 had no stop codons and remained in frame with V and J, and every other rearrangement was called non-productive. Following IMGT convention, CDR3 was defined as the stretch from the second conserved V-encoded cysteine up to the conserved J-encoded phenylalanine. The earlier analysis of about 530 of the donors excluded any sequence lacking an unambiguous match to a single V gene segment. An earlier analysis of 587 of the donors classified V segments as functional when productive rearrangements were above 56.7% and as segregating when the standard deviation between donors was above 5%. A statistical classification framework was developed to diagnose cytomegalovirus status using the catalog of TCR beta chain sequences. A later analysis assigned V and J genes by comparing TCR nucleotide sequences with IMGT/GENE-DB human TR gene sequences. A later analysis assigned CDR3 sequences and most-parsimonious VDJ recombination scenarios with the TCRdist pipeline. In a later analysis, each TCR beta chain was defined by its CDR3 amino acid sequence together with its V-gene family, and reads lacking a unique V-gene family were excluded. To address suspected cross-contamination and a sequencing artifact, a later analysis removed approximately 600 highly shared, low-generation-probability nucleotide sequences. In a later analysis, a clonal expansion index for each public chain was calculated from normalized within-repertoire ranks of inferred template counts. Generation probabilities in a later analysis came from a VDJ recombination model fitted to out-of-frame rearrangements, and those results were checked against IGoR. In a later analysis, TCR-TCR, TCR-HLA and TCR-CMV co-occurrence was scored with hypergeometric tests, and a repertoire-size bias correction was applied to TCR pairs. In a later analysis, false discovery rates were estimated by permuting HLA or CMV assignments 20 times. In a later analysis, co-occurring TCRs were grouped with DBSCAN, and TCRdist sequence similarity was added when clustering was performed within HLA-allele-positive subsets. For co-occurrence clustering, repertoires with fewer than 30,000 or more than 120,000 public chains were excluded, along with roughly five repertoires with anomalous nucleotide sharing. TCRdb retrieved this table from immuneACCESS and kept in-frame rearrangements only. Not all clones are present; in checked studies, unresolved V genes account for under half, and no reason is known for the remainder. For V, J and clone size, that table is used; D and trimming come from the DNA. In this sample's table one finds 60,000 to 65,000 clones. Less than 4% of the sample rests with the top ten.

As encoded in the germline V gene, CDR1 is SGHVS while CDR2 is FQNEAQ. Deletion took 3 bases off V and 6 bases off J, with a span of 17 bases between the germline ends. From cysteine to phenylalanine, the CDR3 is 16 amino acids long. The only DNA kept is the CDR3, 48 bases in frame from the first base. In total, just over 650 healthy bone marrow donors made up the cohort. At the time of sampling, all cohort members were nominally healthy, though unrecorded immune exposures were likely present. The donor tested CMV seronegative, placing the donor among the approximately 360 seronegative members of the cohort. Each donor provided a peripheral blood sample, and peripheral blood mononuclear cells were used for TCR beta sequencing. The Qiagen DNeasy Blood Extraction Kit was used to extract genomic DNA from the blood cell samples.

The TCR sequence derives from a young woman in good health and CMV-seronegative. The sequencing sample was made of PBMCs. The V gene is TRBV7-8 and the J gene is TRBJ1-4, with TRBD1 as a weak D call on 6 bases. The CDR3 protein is CASSFGLRTEHEKLFF. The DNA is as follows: TGTGCCAGCAGCTTCGGTCTTAGGACAGAGCATGAAAAACTGTTTTTT.